This entry describes one T cell receptor (beta chain). The antigen is unknown. This record comes from a study of identical twins. V shed 2 bases, J shed 1 base, and the junction held 16 bases outside the gene matches. Germline assignment: CDR1 KGHSH and CDR2 LQKENI. This CDR3 is 20 amino acids long. Study outcomes and limitations: Findings depended on cross-sectional statistics rather than tracking the same donors.

MiXCR, applied by TCRdb to the 5' RACE reads, yields one record per CDR3 protein. The sample holds approximately 210,000 distinct CDR3 sequences, around a sixth seen once. This same sample was also taken into another study, of T cells expressing NK-cell markers. This second report adds: It was sorted CD3+CD56-NKG2C+, CD3+CD56+NKG2C- and CD3+CD56+NKG2C+ T cells that provided the TCR beta repertoires. There were seven HCMV-seropositive donors and one seronegative donor among the eight sequenced. Clarity on HCMV specificity was lacking for the expanded NKG2C+ T cell clones.

This TCR was recovered from a woman aged 18-29 years in good health. The chain employs TRBV18 and TRBJ2-1; 8 bases line up with TRBD1. The sequencing sample was made of CD8+ T cells sorted from blood. CDR3 sequence: CASSPTPHNPGQVSYNEQFF. DNA of the CDR3: TGTGCCAGCTCACCAACACCACACAATCCGGGACAGGTATCCTACAATGAGCAGTTCTTC.